Below are 12 T cell receptor beta chains sequenced from a single sample in a study of PD-L1 blockade in urothelial cancer. Only in-frame clones appear in the TCRdb table, and some are missing; sequencing was by immunoSEQ multiplex PCR. The sample yields roughly 44,000 clones, more than 75% seen once. The sequencing here drew on PBMCs, taken around atezolizumab (anti-PD-L1) treatment. These TCRs come from a man between 70 and 80 years old with urothelial cancer.

This sequence joins TRBV28 and TRBJ1-1; tentatively, D is TRBD1 (6 bases). V lost 4 bases and J lost 1, with 13 bases in between. The germline V gene has CDR1 MDHEN and CDR2 SYDVKM. The CDR3 covers 15 residues. CDR3 region: CASSYARGWNTEAFF. CDR3 coding DNA: TGTGCCAGCAGTTATGCCAGGGGCTGGAACACTGAAGCTTTCTTT. Together with reference TRBV28 and TRBJ1-1, the CDR3 gives the full variable domain: DVKVTQSSRYLVKRTGEKVFLECVQDMDHENMFWYRQDPGLGLRLIYFSYDVKMKEKGDIPEGYSVSREKKERFSLILESASTNQTSMYLCASSYARGWNTEAFFGQGTRLTVV.

V usage is TRBV19 and J usage is TRBJ2-3; D ambiguous. Trimming removed 1 base at V and 2 bases at J, with 13 bases between. CDR1 and CDR2 (germline): LNHDA, SQIVND (reference sequence). CDR3 length equals 16 residues. CDR3 coding DNA: TGTGCCAGTAGTATAGTCACCCAAGCCCCCACAGATACGCAGTATTTT. Translated: CASSIVTQAPTDTQYF.

This rearrangement joins TRBV19 to TRBJ2-7; 9 bases line up with TRBD1. Germline-derived CDR1 and CDR2 are LNHDA and SQIVND (reference sequence). V trimming: 5 bases; J trimming: 2 bases; junction bases outside the gene matches: 7. The CDR3 runs 15 residues. CDR3 nucleotide sequence: TGTGCCAGTAGTCTCAACAGGGGGCGCGCCTACGAGCAGTACTTC. It codes for CASSLNRGRAYEQYF.

The chain joins TRBV9 to TRBJ2-3; 8 nucleotides agree with TRBD2. This CDR3 is built from 15 residues. Trimming took 2 bases from V and 4 from J; bases not matched to a gene: 6. The germline CDR1 and CDR2 sequences are SGDLS and YYNGEE. CDR3 bases: TGTGCCAGCAGCGTTTTCGGGAGGGAGGCAGATACGCAGTATTTT. The encoded protein is CASSVFGREADTQYF.

This chain uses TRBV7-3 with TRBJ1-3; no reliable D call. The CDR3 sequence is 15 residues long. Germline loops: CDR1 SGHTA, CDR2 FQGTGA. V lost 5 bases, J lost 3 bases, and 14 bases lay in between. The CDR3 nucleotides read TGTGCCAGCAGCATCGACGGAGTCGGTGGAAACACCATATATTTT. Translation: CASSIDGVGGNTIYF.

The rearrangement joins TRBV5-4 to TRBJ1-4; 9 nucleotides match TRBD1. This CDR3 has 15 residues. The trim removed 4 bases at V and 7 bases at J, leaving 8 bases unmatched. Germline-derived CDR1 and CDR2 are SGHNT and YYREEE (reference sequence). CDR3 region: CASSQEGTGSEKLFF. As DNA, the CDR3 is TGTGCCAGCAGCCAAGAGGGGACAGGGAGTGAAAAACTGTTTTTT.

This chain uses TRBV5-4 with TRBJ2-2; the match to TRBD1 covers 8 bases. From germline, CDR1 is SGHNT and CDR2 YYREEE (reference sequence). The J segment lost 1 base and the V segment lost 5 bases, leaving 4 bases of the junction unmatched. This CDR3 contains 15 residues. This CDR3 reads CASRQGQENTGELFF. DNA for the CDR3: TGTGCCAGCAGACAGGGACAGGAGAACACCGGGGAGCTGTTTTTT.

The rearrangement uses TRBV6-5 and TRBJ2-5; 9 bases are shared with TRBD2. The CDR3 covers 13 residues. CDR1 MNHEY and CDR2 SVGAGI come from the germline V gene. The V segment lost 5 bases and the J segment 5 bases; nucleotides outside the gene matches: 3. As DNA, the CDR3 is TGTGCCAGCAGTGCGAGCGGGGGGGAGACCCAGTACTTC. This sequence encodes CASSASGGETQYF.

The chain couples TRBV5-5 to TRBJ2-1, with a tentative D call TRBD2 (7 bases). The CDR3 consists of 14 residues. CDR1 is SGHKS, CDR2 YYEKEE, per germline (reference sequence). V dropped 5 bases and J dropped 3 bases, with 12 bases sitting between them. As DNA, the CDR3 is TGTGCCAGCAGTTCGGGGGGCAACTACAATGAGCAGTTCTTC. It translates to CASSSGGNYNEQFF.

The V gene is TRBV2, the J gene TRBJ2-2, with D tentatively TRBD1 (5 bases). This CDR3 region has 16 residues. CDR1 and CDR2 from the germline V gene are SNHLY and FYNNEI. Deletions cut 2 bases from V and 6 bases from J, with 16 bases between. The CDR3 reads CASSEPPGLNAGELFF. The CDR3 DNA is TGTGCCAGCAGTGAACCCCCAGGGTTGAATGCCGGGGAGCTGTTTTTT.

This clone was seen just once. The V call is TRBV7-2, the J call TRBJ1-1; D may be TRBD1 (5 bases). Trimming took off 4 bases at V and 4 bases at J, with 13 bases between the two ends. CDR3 length: 14 residues. Per the germline V gene, CDR1 is SGHTA and CDR2 is FQGNSA. The CDR3 region is CASSSPGLSTEAFF. In DNA, the CDR3 is TGTGCCAGCAGCTCGCCGGGACTGAGCACTGAAGCTTTCTTT. Variable domain in full (rest from reference TRBV7-2 and TRBJ1-1): GAGVSQSPSNKVTEKGKDVELRCDPISGHTALYWYRQSLGQGLEFLIYFQGNSAPDKSGLPSDRFSAERTGGSVSTLTIQRTQQEDSAVYLCASSSPGLSTEAFFGQGTRLTVV.

The gene calls are TRBV19 and TRBJ2-1; a possible D gene is TRBD2 (5 bases). The length of the CDR3 is 15 residues. V lost 3 bases and J lost 8, with 17 bases in between. CDR1 is LNHDA and CDR2 is SQIVND in the germline V gene (reference sequence). CDR3 residues: CASSMAEALGDEQFF. The DNA for the CDR3 is TGTGCCAGTAGTATGGCGGAGGCCCTTGGTGATGAGCAGTTCTTC.